This T cell receptor (beta chain) was documented in a study of identical twins. This clonotype was counted between two and nine times. V was clipped by 5 bases and J by 2 bases, with 14 bases between them. Germline CDR1 and CDR2: SQVTM and ANQGSEA. This CDR3 region has 14 residues. TCRdb independently ran MiXCR on the 5' RACE reads; one entry per CDR3 protein. This repertoire shows about 260,000 distinct CDR3 sequences, 5.5% to 8% found once; its top ten account for roughly 3.4%. These data were also filed under a second study, of yellow fever vaccine responses in identical twins.

This sequence was found in a woman aged 18-35 years in good health. Sequenced input: memory (CD45RO+) T cells sorted from blood. The chain joins TRBV29-1 to TRBJ2-3; perhaps D is TRBD1 or TRBD2 (6 bases each). CDR3 coding DNA: TGCAGCGTTAGGAGGGGACAATACACAGATACGCAGTATTTT. Translation gives CSVRRGQYTDTQYF.